A selection of T cell receptor beta chains follows, all from one sample in a study of shared clonotypes between healthy human individuals. Repertoires were generated with immunoSEQ multiplex PCR, while TCRdb's copy carries only in-frame clones and drops some. The table has about 1 million clones, around 76% seen once. Sequenced input: memory CD4+ T cells sorted from blood. Every receptor here comes from a man between 18 and 35 years old in good health. Both conserved end residues are part of each CDR3.

V,J,length,CDR3
TRBV11-2,TRBJ2-5,14,CASSLDGTVGTQYF
TRBV27,TRBJ2-7,13,CASRPWTGYEQYF
TRBV5-1,TRBJ1-1,16,CASSLQGGGSNTEAFF
TRBV14,TRBJ2-7,13,CASSHEAPYEQYF
TRBV7-2,TRBJ2-1,17,CASSWLAGGLGGNEQFF
TRBV27,TRBJ1-2,14,CASSRGTPNYGYTF
TRBV2,TRBJ1-2,13,CASSPGGDYGYTF
TRBV4-1,TRBJ2-2,18,CASSRAYRTGGDTGELFF
TRBV11-2,TRBJ1-2,13,CASSVQTNYGYTF
TRBV29-1,TRBJ1-2,11,CSDGGVEGYTF
TRBV11-2,TRBJ1-6,13,CASTLGVDSPLHF
TRBV7-8,TRBJ1-5,16,CASSLNSQGVNQPQHF
TRBV7-2,TRBJ2-7,15,CASSLAGTLQSEQYF
TRBV6-5,TRBJ2-7,12,CASSTNSYEQYF
TRBV6-6,TRBJ1-2,14,CASQEDGSNYGYTF
TRBV10-3,TRBJ2-7,11,CAISGAGEQYF
TRBV2,TRBJ1-2,13,CASRGTERNGYTF
TRBV19,TRBJ1-4,14,CASSMGMNYEKLFF
TRBV6-6,TRBJ1-6,16,CASTKTTGPNNSPLHF
TRBV6-6,TRBJ1-1,12,CASSSVNTEAFF
TRBV5-4,TRBJ2-1,15,CASSLGRDNYNEQFF
TRBV10-1,TRBJ2-2,15,CASSGDSGNTGELFF
TRBV30,TRBJ1-5,13,CAWADREDQPQHF
TRBV7-9,TRBJ1-4,15,CASSSSGGRDEKLFF
TRBV5-4,TRBJ1-1,14,CASSQQGLNTEAFF
TRBV4-1,TRBJ2-3,15,CASTRRTGETDTQYF
TRBV4-3,TRBJ2-7,13,CASSQKGVGEQYF
TRBV13,TRBJ2-3,16,CASSLGWANGTDTQYF
TRBV5-1,TRBJ2-7,16,CASSLVASWGSYEQYF
TRBV30,TRBJ2-2,13,CAWRVTNTGELFF
TRBV30,TRBJ1-2,11,CAWSQDYGYTF
TRBV2,TRBJ2-5,14,CASARTGFQETQYF
TRBV7-2,TRBJ2-7,14,CASSPLPQSYEQYF
TRBV5-4,TRBJ2-3,16,CASSGTSGGATDTQYF
TRBV11-2,TRBJ2-2,14,CASSLASNTGELFF
TRBV19,TRBJ1-6,16,CASSITGSSYNSPLHF
TRBV7-2,TRBJ2-7,13,CASSSAGGFEQYF